This TCR beta chain was profiled in a study of beta chain features in type 1 diabetes. Donors underwent one heparinised blood draw, 95 to 150 mL on average. Investigators reverse transcribed all isolated RNA, so they sequenced expressed TCRB transcripts. TCRdb's copy holds only in-frame clones and misses some; the assay was immunoSEQ multiplex PCR. The sample gives a few hundred thousand clones, approximately 13% of which show up once; roughly 0.015% is in the top ten. The CDR3 consists of 15 residues. CDR1 and CDR2 from the germline V gene are SNHLY and FYNNEI. Trimming cost V 3 bases and J 11 bases, with 23 bases left between them. This clone has more than one count but fewer than ten. The target antigen is unknown. Study outcomes and limitations: In patients and controls equally, PCR might favor templates that are shorter. There were fewer insertions and more deletions at the VDJ junctions of type 1 diabetes patients. All four CD4+ subsets of Type 1 diabetes patients contained TCRB CDR3s that were moderately but significantly shorter. Whether TCRB rearrangement is influenced by HLA type was left unresolved in this analysis.

This rearrangement joins TRBV2 to TRBJ2-7, with D perhaps matching TRBD1 (6 bases). The receptor was derived from a woman between 18 and 29 years old with type 1 diabetes. Sequencing was done on a sample of naive CD4+ T cells from blood. For the CDR3, the DNA is TGTGCCAGCAGTGAGGGTTCATGGGGGCAGTTTTGGGAGTACGTC. Translation gives CASSEGSWGQFWEYV.